This T cell receptor (beta chain) was obtained from a study of T cell responses to AZD1222 COVID-19 vaccine. Only in-frame clones appear in the TCRdb table, and some are missing; sequencing was by immunoSEQ multiplex PCR. The table lists 150,000 or so clones, approximately 88% of them singletons, with more than 3% in the top ten. Note on this clone: As yet, its antigen is unknown.

CDR1 and CDR2 (germline): GTSNPN, SVGIG (reference sequence). The ends lost 2 bases at V and 10 bases at J; junction bases unmatched: 11. CDR3 length: 14 residues. Study results and caveats: Dominant CD4 TCR responses targeted spike regions 160-218 and 743-854. Females outnumbered males among donors, who were mostly white British; clonal diversity was possibly underestimated. Repertoires were obtained only post-peak T cell response.

The sequencing used peripheral blood, collected on day 0 of MenACWY control vaccination. This TCR came from an adult in good health. The V and J genes are TRBV30 and TRBJ1-1; 9 bases align to TRBD1. The CDR3 DNA reads as TGTGCCTGGAGTCCTGACAGGGGGGTGGGTGTAGCTTTCTTT. This sequence encodes CAWSPDRGVGVAFF. Drawing the rest from reference TRBV30 and TRBJ1-1, the complete variable domain is SQTIHQWPATLVQPVGSPLSLECTVEGTSNPNLYWYRQAAGRGLQLLFYSVGIGQISSEVPQNLSASRPQDRQFILSSKKLLLSDSGFYLCAWSPDRGVGVAFFGQGTRLTVV.